The T cell receptor (beta chain) described here comes from a study of CD8+CD57+ T cells in acquired aplastic anemia. About the research overall: Recorded DNA amounts for sorted CD4+ and CD8+ cells had an average of approximately 2.9 ug.

For CDR3 and TCR beta VDJ profiling, genomic DNA was the template used. Each CDR3 protein is one row after TCRdb ran MiXCR on the reads. The sample lists about 170,000 distinct CDR3 sequences, 55% to 80% occurring once. Study-level results: Patients showed no significant difference from controls in CD8+ Simpson's diversity.

Germline CDR1 SGHRS, CDR2 YFSETQ. The CDR3 consists of 18 residues. A remark on this clonotype: Its antigen is not identified. An end of the junction does not agree with germline; a read error may underlie this.

V is TRBV5-1 and J is TRBJ2-3, with 14 bases fitting TRBD2. This clonotype originated in a human donor in good health. Sequences were obtained from sorted CD4+, CD8+, or CD8+CD57+ T cells (not recorded which) from PBMCs. The CDR3 loop reads CASSKGTSGRGGTDTQYF. For the CDR3, the DNA is TGTGCCAGCAGCAAGGGGACTAGCGGGAGAGGGGGGACAGATACGCAGTATTTT.